The present entry profiles one TCR beta chain with its context. The sample originates from a study of blood T cell repertoires in COVID-19. Overall study context: Spain, Italy and the United States supplied samples that represented acute and convalescent COVID-19. T cells, B-cell-depleted T cells, or PBMCs supplied cDNA or gDNA.

Trimming removed 5 bases at V and 2 bases at J, with 18 bases between. CDR1 and CDR2 (germline): SGHAT, FQNNGV. The CDR3 loop spans 16 amino acids. Original data processing: Estimated nucleated cell counts came from reference gene primer amplification. Sequencing used immunoSEQ multiplex PCR; TCRdb keeps in-frame clones, though not all of them. V and J calls and clone size are those listed in that table; D and trimming were worked out from the DNA. The sample lists roughly 80,000 clones, 85% occurring once. The genes are TRBV11-2 and TRBJ1-1, with D unclear. The TCR comes from a woman in her sixties or seventies with acute or convalescent COVID-19. Sequenced: peripheral blood. The CDR3: CASSPTTSGINTEAFF. The CDR3 coding sequence is TGTGCCAGCAGCCCCACTACGTCGGGGATTAACACTGAAGCTTTCTTT.